Listed below are T cell receptor beta chains from one sample, sequenced in a study of blood T cell repertoires in COVID-19. Sequenced by immunoSEQ multiplex PCR; TCRdb stores in-frame clones only, minus some. The sample yields roughly 53,000 clones, about 77% seen once. Sample: peripheral blood. The receptors derive from a man in his 70s with active or convalescent COVID-19. CDR3s include the opening cysteine and the closing phenylalanine or tryptophan. D genes are given only for firm matches. Clone size appears in some rows only: once, few, many, or a class for an expanded clone.

j_call: TRBJ2-1; v_call: TRBV4-1; d_call: -; clone_size: -; cdr3_aa: CASSPVGLKGNEQFF; cdr3_nt: TGCGCCAGCAGCCCGGTCGGGCTGAAGGGGAATGAGCAGTTCTTC
j_call: TRBJ1-5; v_call: TRBV10-3; d_call: TRBD1; clone_size: -; cdr3_aa: CAISPGTDSNQPQHF; cdr3_nt: TGTGCCATCAGTCCCGGGACAGATAGCAATCAGCCCCAGCATTTT
j_call: TRBJ1-1; v_call: TRBV19; d_call: -; clone_size: -; cdr3_aa: CASSKQDVLNTEAFF; cdr3_nt: TGTGCCAGTAGCAAACAGGACGTCTTGAACACTGAAGCTTTCTTT
j_call: TRBJ2-7; v_call: TRBV28; d_call: TRBD1; clone_size: -; cdr3_aa: CASRLHVPGQGYEQYF; cdr3_nt: TGTGCCAGCAGACTACATGTCCCGGGACAGGGGTACGAGCAGTACTTC
j_call: TRBJ2-3; v_call: TRBV9; d_call: TRBD2; clone_size: -; cdr3_aa: CASSSSGAGGWVTDTQYF; cdr3_nt: TGTGCCAGCAGCTCCAGCGGAGCGGGAGGTTGGGTTACAGATACGCAGTATTTT
j_call: TRBJ2-5; v_call: TRBV6-1; d_call: -; clone_size: -; cdr3_aa: CASSEAPRVVETQYF; cdr3_nt: TGTGCCAGCAGTGAAGCGCCCCGGGTGGTGGAGACCCAGTACTTC
j_call: TRBJ1-1; v_call: TRBV9; d_call: TRBD1; clone_size: -; cdr3_aa: CASSAQTGALVRAFF; cdr3_nt: TGTGCCAGCAGCGCCCAGACAGGGGCCCTTGTAAGAGCTTTCTTT
j_call: TRBJ1-4; v_call: TRBV18; d_call: -; clone_size: -; cdr3_aa: CASSPWTENEKLFF; cdr3_nt: TGTGCCAGCTCACCATGGACAGAGAATGAAAAACTGTTTTTT
j_call: TRBJ2-3; v_call: TRBV5-6; d_call: TRBD2; clone_size: -; cdr3_aa: CASSRIGGGDPTDTQYF; cdr3_nt: TGTGCCAGCAGTCGTATTGGCGGGGGGGATCCGACAGATACGCAGTATTTT
j_call: TRBJ2-2; v_call: TRBV6-4; d_call: TRBD1; clone_size: -; cdr3_aa: CASSRGTNTGELFF; cdr3_nt: TGTGCCAGCAGCAGGGGGACGAACACCGGGGAGCTGTTTTTT
j_call: TRBJ1-4; v_call: TRBV27; d_call: -; clone_size: -; cdr3_aa: CASSIQGGIEKLFF; cdr3_nt: TGTGCCAGCAGTATCCAGGGTGGAATAGAAAAACTGTTTTTT
j_call: TRBJ2-1; v_call: TRBV4-3; d_call: TRBD2; clone_size: -; cdr3_aa: CASSQVGTSGSHEQFF; cdr3_nt: TGCGCCAGCAGCCAAGTTGGGACTAGCGGGAGTCATGAGCAGTTCTTC
j_call: TRBJ1-6; v_call: TRBV27; d_call: -; clone_size: few; cdr3_aa: CASSLFPRPDSPLHF; cdr3_nt: TGTGCCAGCAGTTTATTCCCCAGGCCCGATTCACCCCTCCACTTT
j_call: TRBJ1-1; v_call: TRBV7-3; d_call: -; clone_size: -; cdr3_aa: CASSLTDRNTEAFF; cdr3_nt: TGTGCCAGCAGCTTGACCGACAGGAACACTGAAGCTTTCTTT
j_call: TRBJ1-2; v_call: TRBV5-1; d_call: TRBD1; clone_size: -; cdr3_aa: CASSTRTGNYGYTF; cdr3_nt: TGCGCCAGCAGCACCCGGACAGGAAACTATGGCTACACCTTC
j_call: TRBJ1-2; v_call: TRBV6-1; d_call: -; clone_size: -; cdr3_aa: CASSDRGYGYTF; cdr3_nt: TGTGCCAGCAGTGACAGGGGCTATGGCTACACCTTC
j_call: TRBJ2-5; v_call: TRBV7-9; d_call: -; clone_size: -; cdr3_aa: CASSFGHLQETQYF; cdr3_nt: TGTGCCAGCAGTTTCGGACACCTCCAAGAGACCCAGTACTTC
j_call: TRBJ2-7; v_call: TRBV7-9; d_call: -; clone_size: -; cdr3_aa: CASSLPKGGPGSYEQYF; cdr3_nt: TGTGCCAGCAGCTTACCCAAGGGGGGGCCCGGCTCCTACGAGCAGTACTTC
j_call: TRBJ1-2; v_call: TRBV14; d_call: -; clone_size: -; cdr3_aa: CASSQESWPDAANYGYTF; cdr3_nt: TGTGCCAGCAGCCAAGAGTCATGGCCCGATGCGGCTAACTATGGCTACACCTTC
j_call: TRBJ1-2; v_call: TRBV6-1; d_call: -; clone_size: -; cdr3_aa: CASSEGAGVKGYTF; cdr3_nt: TGTGCCAGCAGTGAAGGGGCAGGGGTAAAGGGCTACACCTTC
j_call: TRBJ2-7; v_call: TRBV7-8; d_call: TRBD2; clone_size: -; cdr3_aa: CASSPITSGGLYEQYF; cdr3_nt: TGTGCCAGCAGCCCCATCACTAGCGGGGGACTTTACGAGCAGTACTTC
j_call: TRBJ1-1; v_call: TRBV7-9; d_call: -; clone_size: -; cdr3_aa: CASSSNIEAFF; cdr3_nt: TGTGCCAGCAGCTCTAATATTGAAGCTTTCTTT
j_call: TRBJ1-1; v_call: TRBV7-3; d_call: -; clone_size: -; cdr3_aa: CASSLVGGGVNTEAFF; cdr3_nt: TGTGCCAGCAGCTTAGTAGGTGGCGGGGTGAACACTGAAGCTTTCTTT
j_call: TRBJ2-5; v_call: TRBV7-2; d_call: TRBD2; clone_size: -; cdr3_aa: CASSPLSGGAVQETQYF; cdr3_nt: TGTGCCAGCAGCCCCCTAAGCGGGGGGGCGGTCCAAGAGACCCAGTACTTC
j_call: TRBJ1-2; v_call: TRBV29-1; d_call: -; clone_size: -; cdr3_aa: CSYEGGTSGSGYTF; cdr3_nt: TGCAGCTACGAGGGAGGGACATCGGGATCTGGCTACACCTTC
j_call: TRBJ1-4; v_call: TRBV27; d_call: -; clone_size: -; cdr3_aa: CASSFFGQQEKLFF; cdr3_nt: TGTGCCAGCAGTTTTTTCGGACAGCAAGAAAAACTGTTTTTT
j_call: TRBJ2-7; v_call: TRBV11-2; d_call: TRBD1; clone_size: -; cdr3_aa: CASSPLRGTGQSSYEQYF; cdr3_nt: TGTGCCAGCAGCCCTCTTAGGGGGACGGGACAGTCTTCCTACGAGCAGTACTTC
j_call: TRBJ2-7; v_call: TRBV7-9; d_call: -; clone_size: many; cdr3_aa: CASSLGRGAYEQYF; cdr3_nt: TGTGCCAGCAGCCTGGGCAGGGGTGCCTACGAGCAGTACTTC
j_call: TRBJ2-3; v_call: TRBV15; d_call: -; clone_size: -; cdr3_aa: CATSRDLTGDPYF; cdr3_nt: TGTGCCACCAGCAGAGATTTAACGGGAGACCCGTATTTT
j_call: TRBJ2-5; v_call: TRBV6-5; d_call: -; clone_size: -; cdr3_aa: CASSYDRGQETQYF; cdr3_nt: TGTGCCAGCAGTTACGACCGGGGCCAAGAGACCCAGTACTTC
j_call: TRBJ1-2; v_call: TRBV12-5; d_call: -; clone_size: -; cdr3_aa: CASGPLWGGVDGYTF; cdr3_nt: TGTGCTAGTGGTCCCCTTTGGGGGGGAGTGGATGGCTACACCTTC
j_call: TRBJ1-1; v_call: TRBV6-2/TRBV6-3; d_call: -; clone_size: -; cdr3_aa: CASSYAPWSGTEAFF; cdr3_nt: TGTGCCAGCAGTTACGCCCCGTGGAGTGGCACTGAAGCTTTCTTT
j_call: TRBJ1-3; v_call: TRBV19; d_call: -; clone_size: once; cdr3_aa: CASSPGGRLSGNTIYF; cdr3_nt: TGTGCCAGTAGTCCGGGGGGGAGACTCTCTGGAAACACCATATATTTT
j_call: TRBJ2-5; v_call: TRBV11-2; d_call: -; clone_size: many; cdr3_aa: CASSLVSGGETQYF; cdr3_nt: TGTGCCAGCAGCTTAGTATCCGGAGGGGAGACCCAGTACTTC
j_call: TRBJ2-2; v_call: TRBV10-3; d_call: TRBD1; clone_size: -; cdr3_aa: CAISGGQVDTGELFF; cdr3_nt: TGTGCCATCAGTGGGGGACAGGTAGACACCGGGGAGCTGTTTTTT
j_call: TRBJ1-2; v_call: TRBV5-1; d_call: TRBD1; clone_size: once; cdr3_aa: CASSQQGLGYTF; cdr3_nt: TGCGCCAGCAGCCAACAGGGGTTAGGCTACACCTTC
j_call: TRBJ2-5; v_call: TRBV13; d_call: TRBD2; clone_size: once; cdr3_aa: CASSSLMTSGNQETQYF; cdr3_nt: TGTGCCAGCAGTTCTCTCATGACTAGCGGAAACCAAGAGACCCAGTACTTC
j_call: TRBJ1-4; v_call: TRBV7-2; d_call: TRBD1; clone_size: -; cdr3_aa: CASRGQTNEKLFF; cdr3_nt: TGTGCCAGCCGGGGACAGACTAATGAAAAACTGTTTTTT
j_call: TRBJ2-1; v_call: TRBV7-9; d_call: -; clone_size: -; cdr3_aa: CASSAQRGQRYYNEQFF; cdr3_nt: TGTGCCAGCAGCGCCCAACGGGGACAAAGATACTACAATGAGCAGTTCTTC
j_call: TRBJ2-4; v_call: TRBV7-2; d_call: -; clone_size: -; cdr3_aa: CASSLGGQSKNIQYF; cdr3_nt: TGTGCCAGCAGCTTAGGGGGGCAGAGTAAAAACATTCAGTACTTC
j_call: TRBJ2-7; v_call: TRBV3-1/TRBV3-2; d_call: -; clone_size: -; cdr3_aa: CASSRDRFSYEQYF; cdr3_nt: TGTGCCAGCAGCCGAGACAGGTTTTCCTACGAGCAGTACTTC
j_call: TRBJ2-5; v_call: TRBV19; d_call: -; clone_size: few; cdr3_aa: CASSQQGIMETQYF; cdr3_nt: TGTGCCAGTAGCCAACAGGGAATCATGGAGACCCAGTACTTC
j_call: TRBJ1-2; v_call: TRBV10-3; d_call: TRBD1; clone_size: -; cdr3_aa: CAIKGQLLNYGYTF; cdr3_nt: TGTGCCATCAAGGGACAGCTACTTAACTATGGCTACACCTTC
j_call: TRBJ1-4; v_call: TRBV19; d_call: TRBD1; clone_size: -; cdr3_aa: CASSTITGGSEKLFF; cdr3_nt: TGTGCCAGTAGTACAATTACAGGGGGATCGGAAAAACTGTTTTTT
j_call: TRBJ1-1; v_call: TRBV11-3; d_call: -; clone_size: -; cdr3_aa: CASSYAGTNTEAFF; cdr3_nt: TGTGCCAGCAGCTATGCCGGGACAAACACTGAAGCTTTCTTT
j_call: TRBJ2-7; v_call: TRBV5-1; d_call: TRBD1; clone_size: few; cdr3_aa: CASSTGQNYEQYF; cdr3_nt: TGCGCCAGCAGCACGGGACAGAACTACGAGCAGTACTTC
j_call: TRBJ2-1; v_call: TRBV7-2; d_call: -; clone_size: -; cdr3_aa: CASSEVLVGEQFF; cdr3_nt: TGTGCCAGCAGCGAGGTACTAGTCGGTGAGCAGTTCTTC
j_call: TRBJ2-2; v_call: TRBV19; d_call: TRBD1; clone_size: -; cdr3_aa: CAVEGAAHANTGELFF; cdr3_nt: TGTGCCGTCGAGGGGGCAGCACACGCGAACACCGGGGAGCTGTTTTTT
j_call: TRBJ1-1; v_call: TRBV6-5; d_call: TRBD1; clone_size: -; cdr3_aa: CASSYIGTGDHEAFF; cdr3_nt: TGTGCCAGCAGTTATATTGGGACAGGGGACCATGAAGCTTTCTTT
j_call: TRBJ2-3; v_call: TRBV7-3; d_call: TRBD2; clone_size: -; cdr3_aa: CASSLGGTSGVNTQYF; cdr3_nt: TGTGCCAGCAGCTTAGGGGGGACTAGCGGCGTTAATACGCAGTATTTT
j_call: TRBJ2-7; v_call: TRBV9; d_call: -; clone_size: -; cdr3_aa: CASSISGGESHEQYF; cdr3_nt: TGTGCCAGCAGTATCTCGGGGGGCGAAAGCCACGAGCAGTACTTC
j_call: TRBJ2-1; v_call: TRBV7-2; d_call: TRBD2; clone_size: -; cdr3_aa: CASSFGLAGGFREQFF; cdr3_nt: TGTGCCAGCAGCTTTGGACTAGCGGGGGGATTCAGGGAGCAGTTCTTC
j_call: TRBJ1-4; v_call: TRBV7-2; d_call: -; clone_size: medium-sized; cdr3_aa: CASSLSGGGTEKLFF; cdr3_nt: TGTGCCAGCAGCTTATCGGGGGGCGGGACTGAAAAACTGTTTTTT
j_call: TRBJ1-2; v_call: TRBV29-1; d_call: TRBD1; clone_size: -; cdr3_aa: CSATDRVGHGYTF; cdr3_nt: TGCAGCGCAACAGACAGGGTGGGCCATGGCTACACCTTC
j_call: TRBJ2-7; v_call: TRBV29-1; d_call: TRBD1; clone_size: many; cdr3_aa: CSVEEGDRGYEQYF; cdr3_nt: TGCAGCGTTGAAGAGGGGGACAGGGGATACGAGCAGTACTTC
j_call: TRBJ2-7; v_call: TRBV27; d_call: -; clone_size: -; cdr3_aa: CARQGTYYEQYF; cdr3_nt: TGTGCCAGACAGGGGACTTACTACGAGCAGTACTTC
j_call: TRBJ1-6; v_call: TRBV30; d_call: -; clone_size: -; cdr3_aa: CAWRRDSPLHF; cdr3_nt: TGTGCCTGGAGGAGGGATTCACCCCTCCACTTT